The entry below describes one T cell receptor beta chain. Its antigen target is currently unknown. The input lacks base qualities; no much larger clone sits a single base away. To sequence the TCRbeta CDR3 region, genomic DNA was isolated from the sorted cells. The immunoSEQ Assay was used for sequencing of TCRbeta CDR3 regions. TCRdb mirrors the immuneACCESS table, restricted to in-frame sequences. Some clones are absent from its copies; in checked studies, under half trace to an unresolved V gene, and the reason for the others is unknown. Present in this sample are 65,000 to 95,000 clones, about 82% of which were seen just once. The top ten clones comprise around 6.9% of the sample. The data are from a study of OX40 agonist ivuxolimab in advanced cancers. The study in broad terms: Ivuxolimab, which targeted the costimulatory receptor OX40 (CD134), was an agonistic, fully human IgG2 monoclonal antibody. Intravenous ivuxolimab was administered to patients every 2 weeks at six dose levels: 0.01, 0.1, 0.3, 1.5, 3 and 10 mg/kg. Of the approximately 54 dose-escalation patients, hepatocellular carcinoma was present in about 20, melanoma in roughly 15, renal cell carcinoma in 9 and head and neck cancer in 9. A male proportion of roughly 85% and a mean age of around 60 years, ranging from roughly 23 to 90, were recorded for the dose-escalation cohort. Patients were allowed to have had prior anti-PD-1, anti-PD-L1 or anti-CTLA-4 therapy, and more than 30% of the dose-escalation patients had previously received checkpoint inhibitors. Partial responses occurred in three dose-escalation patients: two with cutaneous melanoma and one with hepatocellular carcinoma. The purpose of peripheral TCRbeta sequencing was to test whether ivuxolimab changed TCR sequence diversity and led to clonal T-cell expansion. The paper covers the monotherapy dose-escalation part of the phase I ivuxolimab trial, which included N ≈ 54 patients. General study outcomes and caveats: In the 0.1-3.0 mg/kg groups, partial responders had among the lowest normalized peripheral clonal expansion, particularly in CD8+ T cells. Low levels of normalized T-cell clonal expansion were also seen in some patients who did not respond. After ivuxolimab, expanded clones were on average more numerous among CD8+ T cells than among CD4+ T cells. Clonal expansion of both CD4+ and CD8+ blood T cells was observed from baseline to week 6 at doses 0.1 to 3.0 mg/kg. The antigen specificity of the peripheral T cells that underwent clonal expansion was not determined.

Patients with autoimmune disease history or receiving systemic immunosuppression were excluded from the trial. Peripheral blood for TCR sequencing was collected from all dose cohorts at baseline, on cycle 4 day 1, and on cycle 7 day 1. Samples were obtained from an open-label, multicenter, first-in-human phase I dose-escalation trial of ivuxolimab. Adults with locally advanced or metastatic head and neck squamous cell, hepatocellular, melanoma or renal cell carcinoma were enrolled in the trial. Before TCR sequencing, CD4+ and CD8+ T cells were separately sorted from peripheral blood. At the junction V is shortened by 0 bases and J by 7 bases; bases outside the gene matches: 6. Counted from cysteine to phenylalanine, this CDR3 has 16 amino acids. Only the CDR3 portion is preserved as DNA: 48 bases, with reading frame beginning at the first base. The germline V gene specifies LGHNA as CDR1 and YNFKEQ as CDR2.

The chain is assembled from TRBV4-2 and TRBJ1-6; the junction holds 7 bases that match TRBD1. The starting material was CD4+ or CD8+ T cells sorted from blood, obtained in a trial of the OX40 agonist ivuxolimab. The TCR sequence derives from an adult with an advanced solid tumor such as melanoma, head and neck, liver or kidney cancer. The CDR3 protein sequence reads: CASSQEGGTANSPLHF. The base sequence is TGTGCCAGCAGCCAAGAGGGCGGGACAGCGAATTCACCCCTCCACTTT.